The next 5 T cell receptor beta chains were all read from a single sample in a study of human T cells and chemical hapten exposure. Stated time point: patch test 1, 2 weeks after DPC sensitization. Treatment meaning: therapeutic diphenylcyclopropenone sensitization with weekly scalp DPC. TCRdb reprocessed the RACE reads with MiXCR, giving one entry per CDR3 protein. Among about 340,000 distinct CDR3 sequences listed, roughly 6.9% were seen once. The sample was whole blood, taken in connection with sensitization to the hapten diphenylcyclopropenone (DPC). The origin of the receptors is a woman younger than 30 with alopecia areata. Some clones in this sample may be carry-over from other donors' samples.

This clonotype was found many times. V gene TRBV5-1 combines with J gene TRBJ2-5; the D gene is possibly TRBD2 (6 bases). CDR3 size: 15 residues. Looked up from germline, CDR1 is SGHRS and CDR2 is YFSETQ. Trimming removed 4 bases at V and 2 bases at J, with 15 bases between. CDR3 region: CASSQGLNIQETQYF. CDR3 in DNA: TGCGCCAGCAGCCAAGGACTAAACATACAAGAGACCCAGTACTTC. The full variable domain, completed using reference TRBV5-1 and TRBJ2-5, is KAGVTQTPRYLIKTRGQQVTLSCSPISGHRSVSWYQQTPGQGLQFLFEYFSETQRNKGNFPGRFSGRQFSNSRSEMNVSTLELGDSALYLCASSQGLNIQETQYFGPGTRLLVL.

The chain is built from TRBV9 and TRBJ1-6, with a weak D call TRBD1 (5 bases). There are 17 residues in the CDR3. Germline CDR1 reads SGDLS; CDR2 reads YYNGEE. Trimming cost V 0 bases and J 6 bases, with 16 bases left between them. The CDR3 sequence is CASSVGGSLGGNSPLHF. Written as DNA, the CDR3 is TGTGCCAGCAGCGTAGGTGGCAGTCTGGGGGGTAATTCACCCCTCCACTTT.

The chain carries TRBV4-2 and TRBJ1-1; D is uncertain. The CDR3 has 15 amino acids. The germline V gene encodes CDR1 LGHNA and CDR2 YNFKEQ. Trimming left V 0 bases short and J 1 base short, with 9 bases between. This CDR3 reads CASSQEWETNTEAFF. CDR3 bases: TGTGCCAGCAGCCAAGAATGGGAGACGAACACTGAAGCTTTCTTT.

Details on this clonotype: No conserved phenylalanine or tryptophan ends this CDR3, so it is likely a read error. The rearrangement links TRBV20-1 to TRBJ1-5, with D unresolved. The length of the CDR3 is 14 residues. In germline, CDR1 is DFQATT, CDR2 SNEGSKA (reference sequence). V shed 0 bases and J shed 0 bases, with 6 bases lying between them. The CDR3 DNA follows: TGCAGTGCTAGAGATCCCGATAGCAATCAGCCCCAGCATCTT. This gives the protein CSARDPDSNQPQHL.

V usage is TRBV6-2 or TRBV6-3 and J usage is TRBJ2-6; possible D gene TRBD1, 5 bases. This CDR3 comprises 16 residues. Germline CDR1 and CDR2: MNHEY and SVGEGT. V lost 2 bases and J lost 0, with 8 bases in between. In DNA, the CDR3 is TGTGCCAGCAGTTACACCAGGGCCTCTGGGGCCAACGTCCTGACTTTC. It yields the protein CASSYTRASGANVLTF.